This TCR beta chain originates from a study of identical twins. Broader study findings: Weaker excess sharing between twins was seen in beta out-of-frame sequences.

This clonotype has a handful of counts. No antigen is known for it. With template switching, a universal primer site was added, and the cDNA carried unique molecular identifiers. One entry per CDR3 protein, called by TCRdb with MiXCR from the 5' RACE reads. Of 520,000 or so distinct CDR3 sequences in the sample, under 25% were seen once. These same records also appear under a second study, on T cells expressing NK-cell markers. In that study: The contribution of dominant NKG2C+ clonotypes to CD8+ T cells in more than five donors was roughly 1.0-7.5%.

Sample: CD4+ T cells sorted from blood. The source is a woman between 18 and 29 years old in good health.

CDR3 sequence: CASSLSPGPAYNEQFF. For the CDR3, the DNA is TGTGCCAGCAGCTTATCCCCGGGCCCCGCCTACAATGAGCAGTTCTTC. The V call is TRBV7-6, the J call TRBJ2-1, with no clear D. The CDR3 totals 16 residues. Trimming shortened V by 2 bases and J by 2 bases, and 13 bases separated the two germline ends. Germline V gene sequence: CDR1 SGHVS, CDR2 FNYEAQ.